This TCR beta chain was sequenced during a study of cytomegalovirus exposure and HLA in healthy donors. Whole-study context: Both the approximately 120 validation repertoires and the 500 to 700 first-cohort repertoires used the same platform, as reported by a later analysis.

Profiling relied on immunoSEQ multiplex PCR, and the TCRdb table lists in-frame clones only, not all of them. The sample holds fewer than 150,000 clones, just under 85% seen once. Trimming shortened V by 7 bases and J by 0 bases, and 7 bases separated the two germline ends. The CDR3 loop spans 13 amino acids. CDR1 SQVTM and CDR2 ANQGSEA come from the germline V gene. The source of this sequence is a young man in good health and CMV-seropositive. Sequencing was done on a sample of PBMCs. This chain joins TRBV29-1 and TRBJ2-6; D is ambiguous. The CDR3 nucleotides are TGCAGCGCTTCGAGCTCTGGGGCCAACGTCCTGACTTTC. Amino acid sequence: CSASSSGANVLTF.